Below are 19 T cell receptor beta chains sequenced from a single sample in a study of graft-versus-host responses after intestinal transplantation. Here immunoSEQ multiplex PCR was the method, and the copy in TCRdb shows in-frame clones only, minus some. The table lists roughly 8,700 clones, around 30% of them singletons, with about 2% in the top ten. There were some 200,000 CFSE-labeled responder cells plated together with some 200,000 irradiated, violet-dye-labeled stimulator cells. The sample here was alloreactive CD8+ T cells from a mixed lymphocyte reaction culture, taken before intestinal transplant. Subset given: CFSE-low proliferating T cells sorted from roughly six-day pre-transplant mixed lymphocyte reaction (GvH or HvG direction). Receptors were obtained from a human patient who received an intestinal transplant.

This clone showed up just once. The rearrangement uses TRBV7-9 and TRBJ2-3, with a tentative D call TRBD2 (5 bases). Germline lookup yields CDR1 SEHNR and CDR2 FQNEAQ (reference sequence). The CDR3 has 15 residues. The ends were cut back, 5 bases at V and 1 base at J, with 13 bases in the middle. For the CDR3, the DNA is TGTGCCAGCAGCCCACTAGGATATGGCACAGATACGCAGTATTTT. Translation: CASSPLGYGTDTQYF.

This chain uses TRBV20-1 with TRBJ2-5; D call uncertain. Germline CDR1 and CDR2: DFQATT and SNEGSKA (reference sequence). V lost 2 bases and J lost 5, with 3 bases in between. This CDR3 has 10 amino acids. The CDR3 bases are TGCAGTGCTAGATCGGAGACCCAGTACTTC. This codes for CSARSETQYF.

This rearrangement joins TRBV7-6 to TRBJ1-1; 7 bases line up with TRBD1. V gave up 1 base and J gave up 4 bases; unmatched junction bases: 6. The germline gives CDR1 SGHVS, CDR2 FNYEAQ. This CDR3 spans 15 amino acids. DNA of the CDR3: TGTGCCAGCAGCTTAGGAATCAGGGGGGCCACTGAAGCTTTCTTT. It encodes CASSLGIRGATEAFF.

The J gene is TRBJ2-7, the V gene TRBV2; the match to TRBD2 covers 13 bases. Trimming cost V 3 bases and J 5 bases; bases outside gene matches: 4. This CDR3 has 15 amino acids. Germline V gene lookup returns CDR1 SNHLY and CDR2 FYNNEI. DNA for the CDR3: TGTGCCAGCAGTGATACTAGCGGGAGGGCCCACGAGCAGTACTTC. It yields the protein CASSDTSGRAHEQYF.

The sample holds a few counts of this clone. V is TRBV6-5 and J is TRBJ2-1; D is perhaps TRBD2 (6 bases). This CDR3 comprises 15 residues. V was pared by 6 bases and J by 7 bases, with 19 bases between. Germline CDR1 reads MNHEY; CDR2 reads SVGAGI. The CDR3 DNA reads as TGTGCCAGCAGCCCCGTAGCGGCCCCTCCGAATGAGCAGTTCTTC. It codes for CASSPVAAPPNEQFF.

Points on this clone: An end of the junction differs from the germline gene, which may be a read error. This chain links TRBV6-1 with TRBJ2-1; tentatively, D is TRBD2 (5 bases). Germline CDR1 reads MNHNS; CDR2 reads SASEGT. This CDR3 region has 14 residues. The CDR3 loop is CGSEKRAEYNEQFF. Here the CDR3 DNA reads TGCGGCAGCGAAAAGAGAGCGGAGTACAATGAGCAGTTCTTC.

The CDR3, as DNA: TGTGCCAGCAGTGAAGGAAGGGGGGGTGAAAAACTGTTTTTT. Its protein is CASSEGRGGEKLFF. The rearrangement links TRBV6-1 to TRBJ1-4, with D possibly TRBD1 on 6 matching bases. Germline V gene lookup returns CDR1 MNHNS and CDR2 SASEGT. V lost 1 base and J 7 bases, leaving 10 bases between the germline ends. The length of the CDR3 is 14 residues.

This clone occurred a few times. The chain combines TRBV11-3 with TRBJ2-1; D may be TRBD2 (5 bases). This CDR3 has 19 residues. CDR1 is SGHNT, CDR2 YENEEA, per germline. Trimming pared 3 bases from V and 3 bases from J, leaving 24 bases between. The DNA for the CDR3 is TGTGCCAGCAGCTTGGTCCCGCTAGGTCTAGCCCAACTCTACAATGAGCAGTTCTTC. Translation gives CASSLVPLGLAQLYNEQFF.

V and J are TRBV9 and TRBJ2-5, with D maybe TRBD2 (5 bases). The CDR3 covers 14 residues. Germline CDR1 SGDLS, CDR2 YYNGEE. V lost 0 bases to trimming and J lost 0 bases, with 6 bases between them. CDR3 amino acids: CASSVGLNQETQYF. For the CDR3, the DNA is TGTGCCAGCAGCGTAGGACTAAACCAAGAGACCCAGTACTTC.

This chain uses TRBV29-1 with TRBJ2-2; D might be TRBD1 (6 bases). CDR1 and CDR2 from the germline V gene are SQVTM and ANQGSEA. The CDR3 totals 16 residues. V lost 0 bases, J lost 2 bases, and 13 bases lay in between. The CDR3 is CSVEDPGHLNTGELFF. The CDR3 DNA is TGCAGCGTTGAAGACCCGGGACACCTAAACACCGGGGAGCTGTTTTTT.

This clone was seen a few times. This rearrangement joins TRBV9 to TRBJ2-5; 9 bases fit TRBD1. The CDR3 spans 15 residues. CDR1 and CDR2 (germline): SGDLS, YYNGEE. V trimming: 0 bases; J trimming: 10 bases; junction bases outside the gene matches: 10. CDR3 protein: CASSVDTGGGEDQYF. CDR3 sequence (DNA): TGTGCCAGCAGCGTAGACACAGGGGGCGGGGAGGACCAGTACTTC.

This clone was counted a few times. The rearrangement links TRBV4-3 to TRBJ2-1; tentative D call: TRBD1 (6 bases). V was pared by 3 bases and J by 4 bases, with 10 bases between. This CDR3 has 14 amino acids. Germline loops: CDR1 LGHNA, CDR2 YSLEER. The CDR3 DNA reads as TGCGCCAGCAGCCAGACGGACAGTTACAATGAGCAGTTCTTC. As protein: CASSQTDSYNEQFF.

V usage is TRBV6-5 and J usage is TRBJ2-7, with D maybe TRBD2 (6 bases). The V gene lost 0 bases and the J gene lost 2 bases, with 14 bases spanning the gap. Germline values: CDR1 MNHEY, CDR2 SVGAGI. The CDR3 loop spans 16 amino acids. CDR3 region: CASSYSWGVITYEQYF. CDR3 nucleotides: TGTGCCAGCAGTTACTCGTGGGGGGTGATAACCTACGAGCAGTACTTC.

This clone is medium-sized within its sample. This chain links TRBV2 with TRBJ2-2; D possibly corresponds to TRBD1 (5 bases). The germline gives CDR1 SNHLY, CDR2 FYNNEI. V lost 7 bases and J 4 bases, leaving 10 bases between the germline ends. The CDR3 sequence is 13 residues long. CDR3 protein: CASTAGITGELFF. In DNA form, the CDR3 reads TGTGCCAGCACCGCAGGGATCACCGGGGAGCTGTTTTTT.

The gene calls are TRBV7-7 and TRBJ2-7; TRBD1 agrees at 9 bases. The CDR3 is 14 residues long. V shed 5 bases, J shed 7 bases, and the junction held 9 bases outside the gene matches. Germline V CDR1 and CDR2: SSHAT, FNYEAQ (reference sequence). CDR3: CASSPTDRGGEQYF. The CDR3 coding sequence is TGTGCCAGCAGCCCGACCGACAGGGGGGGGGAGCAGTACTTC.

This clone was observed a few times. The rearrangement links TRBV7-9 to TRBJ2-2; 11 bases are a match to TRBD2. V was pared by 7 bases and J by 1 base, with 5 bases of the junction left unmatched. Germline lookup yields CDR1 SEHNR and CDR2 FQNEAQ (reference sequence). CDR3 length: 16 residues. This chain's CDR3 is CASTELAGGNTGELFF. The CDR3 DNA reads TGTGCCAGCACCGAGCTAGCGGGGGGGAACACCGGGGAGCTGTTTTTT.

The V and J genes are TRBV6-4 and TRBJ2-2; 10 bases match TRBD1. Germline CDR1 reads MRHNA; CDR2 reads SNTAGT. With 10 bases clipped from V and 3 bases from J, the junction kept 14 bases outside the gene matches. The CDR3 totals 17 residues. Here the CDR3 DNA reads TGTGCCACTCCTACGGAATACGGGACAGGGGACACCGGGGAGCTGTTTTTT. Translation: CATPTEYGTGDTGELFF.

The genes are TRBV27 and TRBJ2-1, with TRBD1 matching 9 bases. The CDR3 totals 14 residues. Germline V gene sequence: CDR1 MNHEY, CDR2 SMNVEV (reference sequence). V shed 5 bases and J 5 bases; nucleotides not matched to a gene: 4. The CDR3 nucleotides are TGTGCCAGCAGTCTATACAGGGGGCACAATGAGCAGTTCTTC. Its protein is CASSLYRGHNEQFF.

This chain connects TRBV6-1 to TRBJ2-7; maybe TRBD1 (5 bases). The germline gives CDR1 MNHNS, CDR2 SASEGT. The length of the CDR3 is 14 residues. The V end lost 7 bases, the J end lost 1 base, and 14 bases lay between the germline ends. The CDR3 protein is CASNQGRVSYEQYF. Here the CDR3 DNA reads TGTGCCAGCAATCAGGGCAGGGTGTCCTACGAGCAGTACTTC.